The rows below give T cell receptor beta chains drawn from one sample of a study of CD8 T cells in Susac syndrome. Each CDR3 protein gets one entry after TCRdb re-called the immunoSEQ multiplex PCR reads with MiXCR. The sample has more than 250,000 distinct CDR3 sequences; under 95% are singletons. The sequenced sample consisted of CD4+ T cells from PBMCs. These receptors came from a human donor with multiple sclerosis. The CDR3 runs from the conserved cysteine through the conserved F or W. D genes are given only for firm matches.

d_gene	v_gene	CDR3aa
.	TRBV9	CASSVGGSGFYNEQFF
.	TRBV5-6	CASSLGFVAPNSYEQYF
.	TRBV6-1	CASRRTGGDRELFF
TRBD1	TRBV20-1	CSAITGTGAYEQYF
TRBD1	TRBV2	CASSGSTGQDPLWRETEAFF
.	TRBV6-2/TRBV6-3	CASSNLGYNEQFF
TRBD1	TRBV5-1	CASSRQGLEGYTF
.	TRBV27	CASSLGLASGLAGELFF
TRBD1	TRBV2	CASSVEGADTGELFF
.	TRBV6-2/TRBV6-3	CASSFPAYEQYF
TRBD1	TRBV5-4	CASSSLRGLQETQYF
.	TRBV7-3	CASSLVASTNTGELFF
TRBD2	TRBV29-1	CSVVAPGLADYNEQFF
.	TRBV18	CASSPPQGMNTEAFF
.	TRBV29-1	CSVGAPGNTEAFF
.	TRBV20-1	CSAWAAVFYGYTF
.	TRBV7-6	CASSLVGPGYGYTF
TRBD2	TRBV6-2/TRBV6-3	CASSYRSGAGYEQYF
TRBD1	TRBV2	CASSVQGATYNEQFF
.	TRBV27	CASSKLTGFSTSYEQYF
.	TRBV7-2	CASSFRGQETQYF
TRBD2	TRBV7-2	CASSFGQRGSSYEQYF
TRBD1	TRBV7-6	CASSTGTAETQYF
.	TRBV29-1	CSVGWGSPAYEQYF
.	TRBV12-3/TRBV12-4	CASSLRQGHEQYF
.	TRBV2	CASSDPSLYGYTF
.	TRBV7-9	CASSPSLGLGNEQFF
TRBD2	TRBV6-5	CASSYSTAGVTWGTQYF
.	TRBV3-1	CASSLWTGETQYF
.	TRBV20-1	CSARVDPKETQYF
.	TRBV12-5	CASGPPGSGFTDTQYF
.	TRBV29-1	CSVDLDPFF
.	TRBV7-9	CASSLGLANYEQYF
TRBD1	TRBV2	CASSDEAGGWETQYF
TRBD2	TRBV2	CASSRGRSSGANVLTF
TRBD1	TRBV7-8	CASSGTGGSPLHF
.	TRBV29-1	CSVEVTQGSEQYF
.	TRBV5-1	CASSLEGFTDTQYF
TRBD1	TRBV4-1	CASSQFSGGSGQPQHF
.	TRBV20-1	CSARRAGSYEQYF
.	TRBV9	CASSASPGYGYTF
TRBD2	TRBV30	CAWRGLAGGYF
TRBD2	TRBV6-2/TRBV6-3	CASSDLAGSNTGELFF
TRBD1	TRBV7-2	CASSLKQGARSTDTQYF
TRBD2	TRBV19	CASSTSGRAGTGELFF
.	TRBV7-2	CASSPQGLSNQPQHF
TRBD1	TRBV23-1	CASTPGDRDTGELFF
TRBD1	TRBV20-1	CSAGAFGQANQPQHF
.	TRBV15	CATSRVGNQAAEQYF
.	TRBV7-9	CASSLEGNTQYF
TRBD1	TRBV10-2	CATRTGENSPLHF
TRBD1	TRBV20-1	CSARAGQGSQPQHF